The present T cell receptor (beta chain) was sequenced within a study of T cells after yellow fever vaccination (dated by TCRdb to between 2018 and 2020). General notes on the study: The SMART-Seq v4 Ultra Low Input RNA kit was used to prepare libraries from fractions with low cell numbers. To follow T-cell clones before and after primary and booster YFV17D yellow fever vaccination, bulk TCR alpha and beta repertoires were sequenced over time. Two healthy male donors made up the cohort, one aged 18 to 29 years and the other aged 30 to 40 years. Blood was collected at multiple timepoints before and after primary and secondary immunization, and bulk PBMC replicates and cell subsets were isolated. What the study reported, not specific to this receptor: Most clones expanded after primary vaccination (96% of CD4 and approximately 86% of CD8) were re-detected after the booster, suggesting that broad memory maintenance occurred. Compared with the primary T-cell response, the secondary T-cell response was weaker but faster, peaking on day 5 rather than day 15. Computational filtering was required because FACS-sorted repertoires could contain abundant contaminating clonotypes from the bulk population. A small share of clonotypes occurred in both CD4 and CD8 compartments, likely arising from convergent recombination. Because the study included only a couple of donors, the extent to which the findings can be generalized is limited.

TCR cDNA was synthesized by 5'RACE template switching, through which a universal primer site and unique molecular identifiers were introduced. Priming for cDNA synthesis came from both the TCR alpha and TCR beta constant segments. Libraries were amplified in two PCR steps, with sample barcodes and sequencing adapters added in the second step. Sequencing of libraries was done on Illumina HiSeq 2500 (2x100 bp) or NovaSeq (2x150 bp). The study's processing was this. MIGEC was used to demultiplex reads and collapse the reads into UMI consensus sequences, and MiXCR was used for V(D)J alignment. Clonotypes responding to the vaccine were identified with edgeR on replicate PBMC samples, with the criteria of FDR below 0.01 and a log2 fold change above 5 up to day 15. Each bulk clonotype received a CD4 or CD8 identity based on whether the sequenced CD4 or CD8 repertoire contained that clonotype at higher abundance. Using fastp at Q25 and MiXCR, TCRdb reprocessed the public reads and kept productive beta chains. Each CDR3 protein appears once, grouped with its most common genes and DNA. The V and J calls come from TCRdb's annotation, not from the publication. Counted in this sample were hundreds of thousands of distinct CDR3 sequences; 10% to 15% of them appeared once. Of the sample, 14% to 15% is held by the ten largest clones.

Note on this clonotype: Its recognized antigen is unknown. Qualities for individual bases were not recorded, and no much larger clone is one base off.

For CDR1 and CDR2, the germline V gene lists KGHSH and LQKENI. After removal of 6 bases from V and 5 bases from J, the junction retains 19 bases not matched to a gene. Including cysteine and phenylalanine, the CDR3 has 18 amino acids. Left in the record is the CDR3 DNA by itself, 54 bases read in frame from the first base. Sample treatment or condition, as interpreted from the label and publication: live attenuated yellow fever vaccine strain. At each blood-draw timepoint, two biological replicates of bulk PBMCs were obtained. A standard Ficoll-Paque protocol was used to isolate PBMCs from peripheral blood. TriZol was used to extract RNA from bulk PBMCs, from CD4 and CD8 fractions, and from dextramer-positive and dextramer-negative fractions.

The sequence was collected from a man in his thirties or forties who received the YFV17D yellow fever vaccine. The sequence is built from TRBV18 and TRBJ2-1; TRBD2 agrees with 7 junctional bases. The sample was PBMCs, taken on the day of the yellow fever booster vaccination. The DNA sequence follows: TGTGCCAGCTCGCGAGCCTTTCAGCGGGACGTAGTCCACAATGAGCAGTTCTTC. This is translated as CASSRAFQRDVVHNEQFF. With the rest looked up from the reference TRBV18 and TRBJ2-1 genes rather than sequenced, the full variable domain is NAGVMQNPRHLVRRRGQEARLRCSPMKGHSHVYWYRQLPEEGLKFMVYLQKENIIDESGMPKERFSAEFPKEGPSILRIQQVVRGDSAAYFCASSRAFQRDVVHNEQFFGPGTRLTVL.